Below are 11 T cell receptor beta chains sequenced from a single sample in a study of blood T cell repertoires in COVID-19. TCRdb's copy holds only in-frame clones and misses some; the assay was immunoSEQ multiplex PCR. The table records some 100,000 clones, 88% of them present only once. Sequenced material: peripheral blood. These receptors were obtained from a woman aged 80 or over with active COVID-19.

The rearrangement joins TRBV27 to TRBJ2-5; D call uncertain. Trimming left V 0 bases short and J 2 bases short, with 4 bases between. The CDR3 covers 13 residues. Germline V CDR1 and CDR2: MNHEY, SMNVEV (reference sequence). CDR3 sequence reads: CASSLSTQETQYF. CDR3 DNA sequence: TGTGCCAGCAGTTTATCCACACAAGAGACCCAGTACTTC.

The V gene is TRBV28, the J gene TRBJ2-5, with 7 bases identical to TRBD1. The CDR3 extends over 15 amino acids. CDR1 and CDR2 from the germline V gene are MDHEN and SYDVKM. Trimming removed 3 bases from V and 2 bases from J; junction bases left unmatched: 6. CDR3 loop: CASSFRQGVQETQYF. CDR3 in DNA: TGTGCCAGCAGTTTTCGCCAGGGGGTGCAAGAGACCCAGTACTTC.

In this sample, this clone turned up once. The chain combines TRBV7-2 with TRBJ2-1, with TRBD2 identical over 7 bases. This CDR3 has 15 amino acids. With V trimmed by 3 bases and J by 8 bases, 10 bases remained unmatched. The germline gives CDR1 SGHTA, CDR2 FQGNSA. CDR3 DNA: TGTGCCAGCAGCTTCCAAGCGGGGTCGCGGGATGAGCAGTTCTTC. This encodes CASSFQAGSRDEQFF. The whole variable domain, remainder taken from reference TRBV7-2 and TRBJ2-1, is GAGVSQSPSNKVTEKGKDVELRCDPISGHTALYWYRQSLGQGLEFLIYFQGNSAPDKSGLPSDRFSAERTGGSVSTLTIQRTQQEDSAVYLCASSFQAGSRDEQFFGPGTRLTVL.

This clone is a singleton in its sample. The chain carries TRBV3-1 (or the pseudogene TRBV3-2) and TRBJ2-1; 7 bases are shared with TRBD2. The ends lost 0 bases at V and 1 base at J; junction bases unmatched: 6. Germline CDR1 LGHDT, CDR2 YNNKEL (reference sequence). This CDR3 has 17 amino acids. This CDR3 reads CASSQDRLAESYNEQFF. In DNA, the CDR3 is TGTGCCAGCAGCCAAGATCGGCTAGCGGAGTCCTACAATGAGCAGTTCTTC.

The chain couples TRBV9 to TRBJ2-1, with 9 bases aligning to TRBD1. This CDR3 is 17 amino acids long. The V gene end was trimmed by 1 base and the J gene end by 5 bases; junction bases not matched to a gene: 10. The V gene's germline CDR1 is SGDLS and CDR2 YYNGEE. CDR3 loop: CASSVRFGTGTNNEQFF. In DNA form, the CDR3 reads TGTGCCAGCAGCGTAAGGTTCGGGACAGGGACTAACAATGAGCAGTTCTTC.

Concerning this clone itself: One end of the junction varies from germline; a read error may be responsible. The CDR3 nucleotides are TGTGCCAGCTGTTTACTTGGTTCAGGGGGCGAGCAGTACTTC. Translation: CASCLLGSGGEQYF. The rearrangement joins TRBV28 to TRBJ2-7; 7 positions match TRBD1. This CDR3 is 14 amino acids long. In germline, CDR1 is MDHEN, CDR2 SYDVKM. Supplemented by reference TRBV28 and TRBJ2-7, the full variable domain reads DVKVTQSSRYLVKRTGEKVFLECVQDMDHENMFWYRQDPGLGLRLIYFSYDVKMKEKGDIPEGYSVSREKKERFSLILESASTNQTSMYLCASCLLGSGGEQYFGPGTRLTVT.

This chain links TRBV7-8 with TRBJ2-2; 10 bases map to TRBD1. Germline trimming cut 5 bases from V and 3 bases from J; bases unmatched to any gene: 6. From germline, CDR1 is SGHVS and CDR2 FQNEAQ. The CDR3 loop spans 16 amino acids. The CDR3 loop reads CASSETGGADTGELFF. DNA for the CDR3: TGTGCCAGCAGCGAGACAGGGGGCGCTGACACCGGGGAGCTGTTTTTT.

The DNA for the CDR3 is TGTGCCAGCAGCTTAGCCCCTAACACTGAAGCTTTCTTT. Residues: CASSLAPNTEAFF. The rearrangement links TRBV5-4 to TRBJ1-1; D remains unclear. CDR3 size: 13 residues. The V gene lost 2 bases and the J gene lost 2 bases, with 7 bases spanning the gap. Germline CDR1 and CDR2: SGHNT and YYREEE (reference sequence).

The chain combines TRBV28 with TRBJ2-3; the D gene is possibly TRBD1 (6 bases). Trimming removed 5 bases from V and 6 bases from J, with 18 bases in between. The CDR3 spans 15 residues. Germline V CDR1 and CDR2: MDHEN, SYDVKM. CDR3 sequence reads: CASSTRGTPGDTQYF. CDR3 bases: TGTGCCAGCAGTACTAGGGGGACCCCTGGGGATACGCAGTATTTT.

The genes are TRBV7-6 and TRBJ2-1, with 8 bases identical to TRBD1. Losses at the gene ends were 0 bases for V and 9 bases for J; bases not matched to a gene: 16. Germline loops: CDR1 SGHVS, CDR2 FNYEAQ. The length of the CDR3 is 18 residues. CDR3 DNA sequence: TGTGCCAGCAGCTTAGCGCATGGGCTAGGGACAGGAAACCTTGAGCAGTTCTTC. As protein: CASSLAHGLGTGNLEQFF.

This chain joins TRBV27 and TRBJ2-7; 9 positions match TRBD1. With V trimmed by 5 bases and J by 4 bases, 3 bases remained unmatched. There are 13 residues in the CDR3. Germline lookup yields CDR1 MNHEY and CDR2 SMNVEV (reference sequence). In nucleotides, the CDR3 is TGTGCCAGCAGTATGACAGGGGGGTACGAGCAGTACTTC. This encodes CASSMTGGYEQYF.